The entry that follows covers one T cell receptor beta chain sequence. Its specificity is unknown. V lost 7 bases and J lost 4, with 13 bases in between. There are 13 residues in the CDR3. The germline V gene has CDR1 SQVTM and CDR2 ANQGSEA. Clones were read by immunoSEQ multiplex PCR, and TCRdb kept only the in-frame ones, dropping some. The sample includes around 600,000 clones, more than 95% of them seen just once. Naivety among CD8 cells was defined by CD45RO negativity and positive CCR7 selection, thereby excluding terminally differentiated effector memory CD45RA+ cells. The data are from a study of shared clonotypes between healthy human individuals. Study summary: The people who gave samples were a couple of women and a few men aged 18 to 49.

Study findings and constraints: Naive CD4 clonotype sharing across several donors was approximately 5.2%. Among donors, the sharing of clonotypes was expected to be influenced by sequencing depth. Relative to their counterparts shared across all four donors, non-shared clonotypes exhibited diminished generation probabilities.

The specimen was naive CD8+ T cells sorted from blood. This sequence was found in a man younger than 40 in good health. The rearrangement uses TRBV29-1 and TRBJ2-2; D call uncertain. CDR3 DNA: TGCAGCGGAGGTCCCGACTTCACCGGGGAGCTGTTTTTT. As protein: CSGGPDFTGELFF.